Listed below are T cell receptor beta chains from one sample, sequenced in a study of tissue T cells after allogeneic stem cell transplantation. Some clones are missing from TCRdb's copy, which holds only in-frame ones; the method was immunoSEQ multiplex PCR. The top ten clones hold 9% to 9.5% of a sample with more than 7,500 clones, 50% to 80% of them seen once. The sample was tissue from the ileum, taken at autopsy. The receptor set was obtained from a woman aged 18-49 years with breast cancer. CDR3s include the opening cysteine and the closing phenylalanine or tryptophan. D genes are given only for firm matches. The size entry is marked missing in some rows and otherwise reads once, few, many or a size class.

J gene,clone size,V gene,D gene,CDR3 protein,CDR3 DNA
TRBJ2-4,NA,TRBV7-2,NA,CASSLGLAGNIQYF,TGTGCCAGCAGCTTAGGTCTAGCTGGAAACATTCAGTACTTC
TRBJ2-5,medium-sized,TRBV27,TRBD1,CASRQGYQETQYF,TGTGCCAGCAGACAGGGGTACCAAGAGACCCAGTACTTC
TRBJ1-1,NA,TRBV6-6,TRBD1,CASSRRIITGDRQGGITEAFF,TGTGCCAGCAGCCGGAGGATTATAACGGGGGACAGGCAAGGGGGAATCACTGAAGCTTTCTTT
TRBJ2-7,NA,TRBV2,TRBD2,CASSRTSGSYEQYF,TGTGCCAGCAGTAGGACTAGCGGGTCCTACGAGCAGTACTTC
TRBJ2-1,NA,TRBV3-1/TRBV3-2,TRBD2,CASSTTSGGENEQFF,TGTGCCAGCAGCACGACTAGCGGGGGGGAAAATGAGCAGTTCTTC
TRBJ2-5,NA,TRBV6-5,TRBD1,CASMETGVRETQYF,TGTGCCAGCATGGAAACAGGGGTTCGAGAGACCCAGTACTTC
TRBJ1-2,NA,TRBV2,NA,CASRSQTAFNYGYTF,TGTGCCAGCCGCTCTCAGACAGCGTTCAACTATGGCTACACCTTC
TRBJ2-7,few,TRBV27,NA,CASSLERLSYEQYF,TGTGCCAGCAGTTTAGAGAGACTGTCCTACGAGCAGTACTTC
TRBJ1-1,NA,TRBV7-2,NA,CASSLYSGDTEAFF,TGTGCCAGCAGCTTATACAGTGGAGACACTGAAGCTTTCTTT
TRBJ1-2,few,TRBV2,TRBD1,CASSGDSFNYGYTF,TGTGCCAGCAGTGGGGACAGCTTTAACTATGGCTACACCTTC
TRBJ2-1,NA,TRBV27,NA,CASSSGATYNEQFF,TGTGCCAGCAGTTCTGGGGCCACCTACAATGAGCAGTTCTTC
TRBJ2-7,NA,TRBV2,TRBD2,CAREREVDEQYF,TGTGCCAGAGAGCGGGAGGTAGACGAGCAGTACTTC
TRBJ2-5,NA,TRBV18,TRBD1,CASSPGTEETQYF,TGTGCCAGCTCACCAGGGACAGAAGAGACCCAGTACTTC
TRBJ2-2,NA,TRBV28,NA,CASSLPVNTGELFF,TGTGCCAGCAGTTTGCCAGTAAACACCGGGGAGCTGTTTTTT
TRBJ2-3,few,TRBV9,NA,CASSVWGATRTSTDTQYF,TGTGCCAGCAGCGTATGGGGAGCGACTAGAACTAGCACAGATACGCAGTATTTT
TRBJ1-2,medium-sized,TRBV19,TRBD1,CASSDRGQSANYGYTF,TGTGCCAGTAGCGACAGGGGGCAGTCAGCTAACTATGGCTACACCTTC
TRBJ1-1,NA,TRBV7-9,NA,CASSLARDEAFF,TGTGCCAGCAGCTTAGCGAGGGATGAAGCTTTCTTT
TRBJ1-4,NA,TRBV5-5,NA,CASSSSPQSHLFF,TGTGCCAGCAGCTCGTCACCCCAAAGTCACCTGTTTTTT
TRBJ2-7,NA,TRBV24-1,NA,CATSDYREKQYF,TGTGCCACCAGTGATTACCGGGAGAAGCAGTACTTC
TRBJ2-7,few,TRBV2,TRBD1,CAARRDRSYEQYF,TGTGCCGCAAGACGGGACAGGTCCTACGAGCAGTACTTC
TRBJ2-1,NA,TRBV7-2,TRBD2,CASSSGLAGRDEQFF,TGTGCCAGCAGCTCGGGACTAGCGGGGAGGGATGAGCAGTTCTTC
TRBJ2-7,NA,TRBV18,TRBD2,CASSPTSAHGLAEASTQYF,TGTGCCAGCTCACCTACTTCCGCCCATGGACTAGCGGAAGCGTCCACCCAGTACTTC
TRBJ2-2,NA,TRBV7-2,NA,CASSLAASGPGDTGELFF,TGTGCCAGCAGCTTAGCGGCGAGCGGGCCAGGGGACACCGGGGAGCTGTTTTTT
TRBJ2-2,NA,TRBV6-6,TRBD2,CASSGPGGDTGELFF,TGTGCCAGCAGTGGACCGGGGGGGGACACCGGGGAGCTGTTTTTT
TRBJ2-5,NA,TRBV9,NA,CASSNREGETQYF,TGTGCCAGCAGCAACCGGGAAGGAGAGACCCAGTACTTC
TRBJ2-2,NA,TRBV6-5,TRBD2,CASSPRRGGRGELFF,TGTGCCAGCAGTCCCCGACGGGGGGGGCGAGGGGAGCTGTTTTTT
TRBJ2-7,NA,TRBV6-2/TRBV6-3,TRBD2,CASSYVGGNYEQYF,TGTGCCAGCAGTTACGTCGGGGGGAATTACGAGCAGTACTTC